This TCR beta chain was recorded in a study of metastatic and nonmetastatic thyroid tumors. Study-wide background: Where malignant and benign thyroid patients were concerned, repertoires were compared across blood and tumor or nodule tissue. General study results and limits: Within blood and tumor, benign nodules reportedly had significantly lower TCR beta diversity than malignant thyroid tumors did.

Every patient underwent thyroid surgery untreated. In germline, CDR1 is MNHEY, CDR2 SMNVEV (reference sequence). The CDR3 totals 16 residues. V lost 4 bases and J 8 bases, leaving 23 bases between the germline ends. Worth noting for this clone: Its antigen is not known.

In the study's own analysis: Built for papillary thyroid cancer, a distant-metastasis classifier drew on CDR3 differences across clinicopathological groups. TCRdb reprocessed the PCR reads using MiXCR. What appears here as the V and J calls and clone size reflects TCRdb's work, not the paper's. The top ten clones hold about 20% of a sample with about 20,000 clones, more than 30% of them seen once. The sequence came from a male donor with papillary thyroid cancer or a benign thyroid nodule (not recorded which). Some clones in this sample may be carry-over from other donors' samples. Source material: blood. The chain links TRBV27 to TRBJ1-2; D unclear. The CDR3 DNA is TGTGCCAGCAGTTCCGACTCGGACTGGCGGATGGAGGGCTACACCTTC. Translated: CASSSDSDWRMEGYTF.